This T cell receptor (beta chain) came from a study of T cells in Graves' hyperthyroidism and ophthalmopathy. Notes on the study in general: Before onset, ophthalmopathy was predicted by the model a median about six months earlier. Among thyroid clonotypes expanded above 0.001, most also appeared in blood. Stable hyperthyroidism and ophthalmopathy were separated using 13 V-J signatures.

The investigators amplified TCR beta CDR3 regions from RNA transcripts. The primer set for the first-round RT-PCR of the TCR CDR3 was HTBI. TCRdb reanalysed the multiplex PCR reads using MiXCR and keeps one entry per CDR3 protein. Altogether more than 650,000 distinct CDR3 sequences are present, roughly 15% being singletons, with the ten largest covering 9.5% to 13%. Remarks on this clonotype: The antigen is undetermined.

Sequenced: blood. The sequence was collected from a woman between 18 and 29 years old with Graves' hyperthyroidism.

In DNA form, the CDR3 reads TGTGCCAGCAGCAAGGGGGGGGAAAGGAGCACTGAAGCTTTCTTT. This gives the protein CASSKGGERSTEAFF. The J gene is TRBJ1-1, the V gene TRBV11-2; TRBD1 might be the D (6 bases). The CDR3 contains 15 residues. Germline CDR1 is SGHAT and CDR2 is FQNNGV. Trimming took off 5 bases at V and 4 bases at J, with 17 bases between the two ends.